This record covers a single T cell receptor (beta chain). These data originate in a study of T cell changes during pregnancy in multiple sclerosis. Measured with immunoSEQ multiplex PCR; TCRdb has only the in-frame clones, and not every one. This sample carries tens of thousands of clones, over 90% of them seen once, and the ten largest clones take approximately 0.41%. The sequences come from CD4+ T cells from peripheral blood mononuclear cells, collected in the third trimester of pregnancy. The receptor was derived from a female donor in good health, enrolled as a control in a pregnancy study.

The CDR3 is CASNIGANYGYTF. The CDR3 DNA is TGTGCCAGCAATATCGGGGCTAACTATGGCTACACCTTC. V and J are TRBV6-1 and TRBJ1-2; unclear D gene. Per germline, CDR1 MNHNS and CDR2 SASEGT. This CDR3 has 13 amino acids. V was pared by 7 bases and J by 0 bases, with 9 bases between.